This T cell receptor (beta chain) emerged from a study of blood T cell repertoires in COVID-19. Clones were read by immunoSEQ multiplex PCR, and TCRdb kept only the in-frame ones, dropping some. The data hold approximately 290,000 clones, with almost 90% observed a single time. The sample holds one count of this clone. The sequencing sample was made of PBMCs or T cells enriched from blood (not recorded which). The receptor was isolated from a woman aged 18-35 years with acute COVID-19.

The CDR3 DNA follows: TGTGCCAGCAGCGTATTGACAGGGTTCGGCAATCAGCCCCAGCATTTT. Translated, it gives CASSVLTGFGNQPQHF. V usage is TRBV11-3 and J usage is TRBJ1-5; 7 bases align to TRBD1. Germline V gene data show CDR1 as SGHNT and CDR2 as YENEEA. With V trimmed by 5 bases and J by 2 bases, 9 bases remained unmatched. The CDR3 totals 16 residues. The complete variable domain, with remaining parts taken from reference TRBV11-3 and TRBJ1-5, reads EAGVVQSPRYKIIEKKQPVAFWCNPISGHNTLYWYLQNLGQGPELLIRYENEEAVDDSQLPKDRFSAERLKGVDSTLKIQPAELGDSAVYLCASSVLTGFGNQPQHFGDGTRLSIL.